This TCR beta chain is drawn from a study of blood T cell repertoires in COVID-19. Authors' data handling: Reference gene primer amplification in the assay estimated nucleated cell counts. This table comes from immunoSEQ multiplex PCR, and its TCRdb copy is limited to in-frame clones, with some not included. That table furnishes V, J and clone size, whereas the DNA furnished D and trimming. The table has fewer than 350,000 clones, approximately 91% seen once; the top ten hold roughly 2%. Germline CDR1 and CDR2: LNHDA and SQIVND (reference sequence). V was pared by 4 bases and J by 2 bases, with 23 bases between. The CDR3 extends over 18 amino acids. Each participant's cohort was designated according to participant-reported clinical history.

The specimen sequenced was PBMCs or T cells enriched from blood (not recorded which). The receptor was derived from a woman in her forties with acute COVID-19. The chain carries TRBV19 and TRBJ1-1; D gene uncertain. The CDR3 coding sequence is TGTGCCAGTAGTACCCGTTTTAAAAGCGACCGAGTAAACACTGAAGCTTTCTTT. Encoded protein: CASSTRFKSDRVNTEAFF.